The 20 T cell receptor beta chains below were found in one sample sequenced in a study of T cells after yellow fever vaccination. TCRdb re-analysed the 5' RACE reads in MiXCR, keeping a single row per CDR3 protein. The sample includes around 600,000 distinct CDR3 sequences, approximately 13% seen only once; the top ten take around 14%. The sample here was PBMCs, taken on the day of the yellow fever booster vaccination. The receptors here all came from a young man who received the YFV17D yellow fever vaccine.

The count of this clonotype is one. The chain joins TRBV10-3 to TRBJ2-7, with 13 bases identical to TRBD2. J gave up 7 bases and V 5 bases, and 5 bases lay outside the gene matches. Germline V CDR1 and CDR2: ENHRY, SYGVKD. This CDR3 comprises 14 residues. CDR3 DNA sequence: TGTGCCATCAGTTCCCGGACTAGCGGGGGAGAGCAGTACTTC. Its protein product is CAISSRTSGGEQYF.

The chain is built from TRBV5-1 and TRBJ2-7, with D possibly being TRBD1 (6 bases). Germline loops: CDR1 SGHRS, CDR2 YFSETQ. Trimming took 1 base from V and 3 from J, leaving 14 bases between them. The CDR3 runs 15 residues. CDR3 protein: CASSLWSGEIYEQYF. As DNA, the CDR3 is TGCGCCAGCAGCTTGTGGTCAGGGGAGATCTACGAGCAGTACTTC.

There are a few counts of this clonotype. This sequence joins TRBV12-3 or TRBV12-4 and TRBJ2-3; either TRBD1 or TRBD2 may supply D (5 bases each). Trimming shortened V by 5 bases and J by 7 bases, and 13 bases separated the two germline ends. The CDR3 has 13 amino acids. The chain's CDR3 is CASSPQGVYTQYF. In DNA form, the CDR3 reads TGTGCCAGCAGTCCCCAGGGAGTTTATACGCAGTATTTT.

This clonotype showed up just a few times. This sequence joins TRBV10-3 and TRBJ2-1; D ambiguous. Per germline, CDR1 ENHRY and CDR2 SYGVKD. The CDR3 has 12 amino acids. Trimming cost V 4 bases and J 8 bases, with 9 bases left between them. CDR3 amino acids: CAISGQSDEQFF. The CDR3 DNA reads TGTGCCATCAGTGGTCAGTCCGATGAGCAGTTCTTC.

V gene TRBV20-1 combines with J gene TRBJ2-5; D ambiguous. Trimming cost V 4 bases and J 0 bases, with 6 bases left between them. The length of the CDR3 is 12 residues. Germline V gene sequence: CDR1 DFQATT, CDR2 SNEGSKA (reference sequence). CDR3 nucleotide sequence: TGCAGTGCTACCCCAAACCAAGAGACCCAGTACTTC. Protein: CSATPNQETQYF.

This chain's CDR3 is CASSHTAWGRNSPLHF. DNA of the CDR3: TGTGCCAGCAGCCACACAGCGTGGGGGAGGAATTCACCCCTCCACTTT. V is TRBV4-2 and J is TRBJ1-6; tentatively, D is TRBD1 (5 bases). V was shortened by 3 bases and J by 7 bases, with 16 bases between the two germline ends. CDR1 is LGHNA and CDR2 is YNFKEQ in the germline V gene. The CDR3 totals 16 residues.

This clonotype was counted only a few times. The rearrangement uses TRBV6-5 and TRBJ1-2; D unresolved. In germline, CDR1 is MNHEY, CDR2 SVGAGI. The CDR3 loop spans 12 amino acids. V was pared by 7 bases and J by 4 bases, with 10 bases between. The DNA for the CDR3 is TGTGCCAGCACAGACAACAGCTATGGCTACACCTTC. It specifies CASTDNSYGYTF.

This clonotype has a count of ten or more. V is TRBV20-1 and J is TRBJ2-7; D is ambiguous. In germline, CDR1 is DFQATT, CDR2 SNEGSKA (reference sequence). The CDR3 spans 15 residues. Between the trimmed V and J ends, which lost 3 bases and 6 bases, there was a span of 21 bases. The CDR3 region has the DNA TGCAGTGCTAGGGAGAGCTCGGGCCTGAGCGCCGAGCAGTACTTC. It codes for CSARESSGLSAEQYF.

The J gene is TRBJ1-3, the V gene TRBV4-3; no clear D. Germline loops: CDR1 LGHNA, CDR2 YSLEER. The V end was cut by 0 bases, the J end by 4 bases, with 7 bases between. The CDR3 totals 14 residues. CDR3 coding DNA: TGCGCCAGCAGCCAAGATTGGGCCGGAAACACCATATATTTT. The encoded protein is CASSQDWAGNTIYF.

CDR3 DNA sequence: TGTGCCAGCAGCCTGGGGCTCGGGGGTTTTGATACGCAGTATTTT. Amino acids: CASSLGLGGFDTQYF. The chain recombines TRBV6-1 with TRBJ2-3; D perhaps matches TRBD2 (6 bases). This CDR3 has 15 amino acids. Germline V gives CDR1 MNHNS, CDR2 SASEGT. Trimming cost V 6 bases and J 6 bases, with 19 bases left between them.

The chain has TRBV5-4 and TRBJ2-1; perhaps TRBD2 as D (5 bases). CDR1 is SGHNT and CDR2 is YYREEE in the germline V gene (reference sequence). With 5 bases removed from V and 0 bases from J, the gap between germline ends came to 18 bases. This CDR3 comprises 17 residues. As DNA, the CDR3 is TGTGCCAGCAGTTCGGCTGGAGCGGCTAGCTCCTACAATGAGCAGTTCTTC. The encoded protein is CASSSAGAASSYNEQFF. Filled out from reference TRBV5-4 and TRBJ2-1, the complete variable domain reads ETGVTQSPTHLIKTRGQQVTLRCSSQSGHNTVSWYQQALGQGPQFIFQYYREEENGRGNFPPRFSGLQFPNYSSELNVNALELDDSALYLCASSSAGAASSYNEQFFGPGTRLTVL.

This chain links TRBV12-3 or TRBV12-4 with TRBJ2-1; D is ambiguous. The length of the CDR3 is 15 residues. V was pared by 3 bases and J by 5 bases, with 14 bases between. The CDR3 DNA reads TGTGCCAGCAGTTTCCACGCCCCACCAGACAATGAGCAGTTCTTC. Encoded protein: CASSFHAPPDNEQFF.

This clonotype was seen a handful of times. The V call is TRBV5-1, the J call TRBJ2-2; perhaps TRBD1 as D (7 bases). CDR1 and CDR2 from the germline V gene are SGHRS and YFSETQ. V was trimmed by 1 base and J by 1 base, leaving 23 bases between them. The CDR3 is 20 amino acids. In DNA, the CDR3 is TGCGCCAGCAGCTTGTTCTCCTTTCTGACAGGGACTTTGAACACCGGGGAGCTGTTTTTT. It translates to CASSLFSFLTGTLNTGELFF.

The chain couples TRBV12-3 or TRBV12-4 to TRBJ1-1; D gene uncertain. The CDR3 length is 13 residues. Deletions cut 9 bases from V and 4 bases from J, with 15 bases between. The CDR3 DNA reads TGTGCCAGTTCCGCGGTCGGAGGCACTGAAGCTTTCTTT. It translates to CASSAVGGTEAFF.

The chain couples TRBV4-1 to TRBJ2-1, with TRBD2 identical over 8 bases. V was pared by 2 bases and J by 4 bases, with 7 bases of the junction left unmatched. The CDR3 has 16 residues. Germline CDR1 and CDR2: MGHRA and YSYEKL. CDR3 in amino acids: CASSQSTGTSYNEQFF. The CDR3 DNA reads TGCGCCAGCAGCCAAAGTACCGGGACTAGTTACAATGAGCAGTTCTTC.

A few counts support this clonotype. The gene calls are TRBV2 and TRBJ2-5, with D possibly TRBD2 on 5 matching bases. Trimming stripped 2 bases from V and 9 bases from J, with 10 bases between. CDR3 length: 12 amino acids. Germline lookup yields CDR1 SNHLY and CDR2 FYNNEI. The CDR3 DNA follows: TGTGCCAGCAGTGAATCGCGAGCGGCCCAGTACTTC. Translation: CASSESRAAQYF.

This clonotype has only a few counts. The rearrangement uses TRBV19 and TRBJ1-1, with 9 bases lining up with TRBD1. V lost 1 base to trimming and J lost 7 bases; unmatched junction nucleotides: 7. This CDR3 has 15 amino acids. The germline gives CDR1 LNHDA, CDR2 SQIVND (reference sequence). The CDR3 DNA sequence: TGTGCCAGTAGTATAGTCGAAAAGGGACAGGGTGAAGCTTTCTTT. Encoded protein: CASSIVEKGQGEAFF.

The chain links TRBV28 to TRBJ2-1; D is perhaps TRBD2 (5 bases). CDR1 MDHEN and CDR2 SYDVKM come from the germline V gene. V lost 5 bases to trimming and J lost 0 bases, with 14 bases between them. This CDR3 is built from 16 residues. CDR3 protein: CASSGGPRSSYNEQFF. The CDR3 coding sequence is TGTGCCAGCAGTGGAGGACCACGGAGCTCCTACAATGAGCAGTTCTTC.

The rearrangement joins TRBV25-1 to TRBJ1-5, with unresolved D. V shed 3 bases and J shed 1 base, with 7 bases lying between them. Germline-derived CDR1 and CDR2 are MGHDK and SYGVNS. The CDR3 is 14 residues long. The CDR3 sequence: CASSEIGSNQPQHF. DNA for the CDR3: TGTGCCAGCAGTGAGATAGGGAGCAATCAGCCCCAGCATTTT.

This clonotype was detected only a few times. V usage is TRBV20-1 and J usage is TRBJ2-7; 11 positions match TRBD2. V was pared by 3 bases and J by 3 bases, with 10 bases of the junction left unmatched. The CDR3 sequence is 16 residues long. Germline V lookup: CDR1 DFQATT, CDR2 SNEGSKA (reference sequence). The CDR3 spells CSARSTSGNRFYEQYF. The CDR3 DNA reads as TGCAGTGCTAGGTCGACTAGCGGGAACCGCTTCTACGAGCAGTACTTC.